The present entry profiles one T cell receptor (beta chain) with its context. Measured with immunoSEQ multiplex PCR; TCRdb has only the in-frame clones, and not every one. The data show about 710,000 clones, 70% to 90% seen once. This CDR3 spans 17 amino acids. Germline V gives CDR1 SGHDN, CDR2 FVKESK. The J segment lost 8 bases and the V segment lost 2 bases, leaving 11 bases of the junction unmatched. The data were obtained in a study of shared T cell receptors in the human thymus. The same data also contributed to another study, on human thymus T cells.

The specimen was thymocytes. V gene TRBV14 combines with J gene TRBJ2-1; 11 bases fit TRBD2. The TCR was taken from a boy less than two years old with a congenital heart defect. DNA for the CDR3: TGTGCCAGCAGCCAAAGACCCACTAGCGGGAGACACGATGAGCAGTTCTTC. Its protein product is CASSQRPTSGRHDEQFF.